Listed here are 28 T cell receptor beta chains from one sample, sequenced in a study of shared clonotypes between healthy human individuals. Cells designated naive CD8 were CD45RO-negative and were positively selected for CCR7, with terminally differentiated effector memory CD45RA+ cells excluded. TCRdb keeps only in-frame clones here, not all; method: immunoSEQ multiplex PCR. The profile covers approximately 600,000 clones, with approximately 95% appearing a single time and 0.11% taken by the ten largest. The specimen was naive CD8+ T cells sorted from blood. These receptors were collected from a woman in her twenties or thirties in good health.

The chain links TRBV28 to TRBJ1-5; 7 positions match TRBD1. Unmatched junction bases numbered 9, after V lost 3 bases and J lost 4 bases. This CDR3 has 16 residues. CDR1 is MDHEN, CDR2 SYDVKM, per germline. The CDR3 reads CASSLFAGTVNQPQHF. The CDR3 DNA follows: TGTGCCAGCAGTTTGTTCGCCGGGACAGTTAATCAGCCCCAGCATTTT.

This chain joins TRBV10-2 and TRBJ2-1; D is unresolved. The CDR3 consists of 15 residues. Trimming took 8 bases from V and 2 from J, leaving 16 bases between them. From germline, CDR1 is WSHSY and CDR2 SAAADI. This chain's CDR3 is CASYSVRMPYNEQFF. The CDR3 nucleotides read TGCGCCAGCTACTCAGTGCGCATGCCCTACAATGAGCAGTTCTTC.

Turning to this clone: The sample carries other DNA sequences with the same CDR3. The chain uses TRBV5-6 and TRBJ2-3, with 7 bases aligning to TRBD1. CDR1 is SGHDT and CDR2 is YYEEEE in the germline V gene. J lost 4 bases, V lost 2 bases, and 4 bases had no gene match. The CDR3 runs 14 residues. The CDR3 sequence is CASSLGGGSDTQYF. CDR3 DNA sequence: TGTGCCAGCAGCTTAGGGGGCGGGTCAGATACGCAGTATTTT.

The rearrangement joins TRBV6-1 to TRBJ2-7; D ambiguous. V dropped 8 bases and J dropped 6 bases, with 8 bases sitting between them. The CDR3 length is 10 residues. Per germline, CDR1 MNHNS and CDR2 SASEGT. The CDR3 protein is CASGPVEQYF. DNA for the CDR3: TGTGCCAGCGGTCCTGTCGAGCAGTACTTC.

V usage is TRBV2 and J usage is TRBJ2-7; D is possibly TRBD1 (5 bases). In germline, CDR1 is SNHLY, CDR2 FYNNEI. V was shortened by 4 bases and J by 9 bases, with 19 bases between the two germline ends. This CDR3 has 14 residues. CDR3 amino acids: CASSADSSGLGQYF. CDR3 nucleotides: TGTGCCAGCAGTGCTGACAGTTCAGGCCTAGGGCAGTACTTC.

This clone showed up just a few times. This chain uses TRBV19 with TRBJ1-2; D is unclear. The V end was cut by 1 base, the J end by 5 bases, with 8 bases between. This CDR3 contains 13 residues. Germline CDR1 reads LNHDA; CDR2 reads SQIVND (reference sequence). CDR3 nucleotides: TGTGCCAGTAGTATAGCTCTCCAATATGGCTACACCTTC. Translation gives CASSIALQYGYTF.

The chain joins TRBV27 to TRBJ1-2; the D gene is possibly TRBD1 (6 bases). With 6 bases removed from V and 5 bases from J, the gap between germline ends came to 13 bases. The CDR3 runs to 13 residues. Germline V gives CDR1 MNHEY, CDR2 SMNVEV (reference sequence). CDR3 sequence (DNA): TGTGCCAGCAGCACGACAAGGGGGTATGGCTACACCTTC. It is translated as CASSTTRGYGYTF.

Worth noting for this clone: Just one base apart from a much larger clone, this may be a read error. The sample holds other DNA sequences that translate to the same CDR3. This rearrangement joins TRBV5-4 to TRBJ2-2, with D hard to call. This CDR3 is 12 amino acids long. V was shortened by 4 bases and J by 3 bases, with 4 bases between the two germline ends. The germline CDR1 and CDR2 sequences are SGHNT and YYREEE (reference sequence). CDR3 bases: TGTGCCAGCAGCCTCGACACCGGGGAGCTGTTTTTT. Translation: CASSLDTGELFF.

The CDR3 region has the DNA TGTGCCTGGAGTGTTAGAACGCCTGAAGCTTTCTTT. Translated: CAWSVRTPEAFF. V is TRBV30 and J is TRBJ1-1; D unclear. The CDR3 contains 12 residues. Per germline, CDR1 GTSNPN and CDR2 SVGIG (reference sequence). V was cut by 0 bases and J by 6 bases, with 8 bases left in between. Full variable domain (remainder filled in from reference TRBV30 and TRBJ1-1): SQTIHQWPATLVQPVGSPLSLECTVEGTSNPNLYWYRQAAGRGLQLLFYSVGIGQISSEVPQNLSASRPQDRQFILSSKKLLLSDSGFYLCAWSVRTPEAFFGQGTRLTVV.

V gene TRBV18 combines with J gene TRBJ2-3; D is unresolved. This CDR3 spans 13 amino acids. With 4 bases removed from V and 1 base from J, the gap between germline ends came to 6 bases. Germline loops: CDR1 KGHSH, CDR2 LQKENI. CDR3 DNA sequence: TGTGCCAGCTCACACTCTGGCACAGATACGCAGTATTTT. It yields the protein CASSHSGTDTQYF.

This chain links TRBV6-4 with TRBJ2-1; 7 bases are shared with TRBD1. Losses at the gene ends were 2 bases for V and 2 bases for J; bases not matched to a gene: 3. Germline assignment: CDR1 MRHNA and CDR2 SNTAGT. The CDR3 has 15 residues. CDR3 nucleotide sequence: TGTGCCAGCAGTGACCGACAGGGTGCCTACAATGAGCAGTTCTTC. Translated: CASSDRQGAYNEQFF.

This clone was picked up a small number of times. The V and J genes are TRBV30 and TRBJ2-4; D gene uncertain. The CDR3 covers 17 residues. The germline V gene encodes CDR1 GTSNPN and CDR2 SVGIG (reference sequence). V lost 0 bases, J lost 0 bases, and 15 bases lay in between. Here the CDR3 DNA reads TGTGCCTGGAGTGTAGGGTTTGGCTCGGAAGCCAAAAACATTCAGTACTTC. It yields the protein CAWSVGFGSEAKNIQYF.

Points on this clone: The sample holds other DNA sequences that translate to the same CDR3. The chain employs TRBV28 and TRBJ2-7; no clear D gene. CDR1 and CDR2 (germline): MDHEN, SYDVKM. This CDR3 comprises 13 residues. Deletions cut 6 bases from V and 2 bases from J, with 11 bases between. The CDR3 sequence: CASSPGRTYEQYF. CDR3 nucleotides: TGTGCCAGCAGCCCCGGACGGACCTACGAGCAGTACTTC.

This rearrangement joins TRBV27 to TRBJ1-5; D call uncertain. Germline values: CDR1 MNHEY, CDR2 SMNVEV (reference sequence). This CDR3 comprises 14 residues. V gave up 3 bases and J gave up 7 bases, with 13 bases separating them. CDR3 sequence: CASSLMRTSQPQHF. In nucleotides, the CDR3 is TGTGCCAGCAGTTTGATGAGGACTAGCCAGCCCCAGCATTTT.

The rearrangement links TRBV5-6 to TRBJ2-1; D might be TRBD1 or TRBD2, each matching 6 bases. With 4 bases removed from V and 2 bases from J, the gap between germline ends came to 13 bases. This CDR3 comprises 15 residues. Germline V gene lookup returns CDR1 SGHDT and CDR2 YYEEEE. CDR3: CASSRGVSAYNEQFF. The CDR3 bases are TGTGCCAGCAGCAGGGGGGTATCCGCCTACAATGAGCAGTTCTTC.

The chain recombines TRBV7-8 with TRBJ2-5; 9 bases map to TRBD2. Germline trimming cut 5 bases from V and 7 bases from J; bases unmatched to any gene: 14. Germline V gene data show CDR1 as SGHVS and CDR2 as FQNEAQ. The CDR3 runs 16 residues. The CDR3 DNA sequence: TGTGCCAGCAGCACTATAGCGGGAGAAGTAGTCGTGACCCAGTACTTC. Protein product: CASSTIAGEVVVTQYF. Full variable domain (missing parts from reference TRBV7-8 and TRBJ2-5): GAGVSQSPRYKVAKRGQDVALRCDPISGHVSLFWYQQALGQGPEFLTYFQNEAQLDKSGLPSDRFFAERPEGSVSTLKIQRTQQEDSAVYLCASSTIAGEVVVTQYFGPGTRLLVL.

V and J are TRBV6-7 and TRBJ2-1; D could derive from TRBD1 or TRBD2 (5 bases each). TRBV6-7 falls under the ORF class, with uncertain function. The CDR3 spans 15 residues. V lost 10 bases and J lost 2, with 18 bases in between. CDR3 sequence reads: CATGAWGKTYNEQFF. The CDR3 coding sequence is TGTGCCACCGGGGCGTGGGGGAAAACCTACAATGAGCAGTTCTTC.

Concerning this clone itself: The same CDR3 also results from other DNA sequences found in this sample. The chain couples TRBV19 to TRBJ2-2; no clear D gene. The germline V and J ends were trimmed by 1 base and 3 bases, with 6 bases remaining between them. Germline V lookup: CDR1 LNHDA, CDR2 SQIVND (reference sequence). The CDR3 is made up of 14 amino acids. CDR3 residues: CASSIVGDTGELFF. Written as DNA, the CDR3 is TGTGCCAGTAGTATAGTTGGGGACACCGGGGAGCTGTTTTTT.

The chain has TRBV28 and TRBJ1-6; 8 nucleotides agree with TRBD1. The CDR3 is 16 amino acids. V gave up 6 bases and J gave up 6 bases; unmatched junction bases: 10. Germline CDR1 is MDHEN and CDR2 is SYDVKM. The chain's CDR3 is CASRRQGRGINSPLHF. The CDR3 coding sequence is TGTGCCAGCAGAAGACAGGGGAGAGGTATTAATTCACCCCTCCACTTT.

CDR3 nucleotide sequence: TGTGCCAGCAGCCAGGGACGGTACTATGGCTACACCTTC. Translated: CASSQGRYYGYTF. The rearrangement joins TRBV11-1 to TRBJ1-2; D may be TRBD1 (5 bases). The CDR3 sequence is 13 residues long. Germline assignment: CDR1 SGHAT and CDR2 FQDESV (reference sequence). Trimming stripped 5 bases from V and 3 bases from J, with 10 bases between.

This chain connects TRBV15 to TRBJ2-3; D is unresolved. Germline-derived CDR1 and CDR2 are LNHNV and YYDKDF (reference sequence). V lost 3 bases and J lost 2, with 18 bases in between. This CDR3 comprises 17 residues. The CDR3 is CATSSHSWHSDTDTQYF. DNA of the CDR3: TGTGCCACCAGCAGCCATTCCTGGCACTCCGACACAGATACGCAGTATTTT. Full variable domain (remainder filled in from reference TRBV15 and TRBJ2-3): DAMVIQNPRYQVTQFGKPVTLSCSQTLNHNVMYWYQQKSSQAPKLLFHYYDKDFNNEADTPDNFQSRRPNTSFCFLDIRSPGLGDTAMYLCATSSHSWHSDTDTQYFGPGTRLTVL.

This chain connects TRBV7-9 to TRBJ2-5; a possible D gene is TRBD1 (8 bases). The V and J ends lost 6 bases and 5 bases respectively, with 28 bases between them. This CDR3 contains 18 residues. From germline, CDR1 is SEHNR and CDR2 FQNEAQ (reference sequence). This CDR3 reads CASSLSQGDRGGPETQYF. CDR3 nucleotides: TGTGCCAGCAGTTTAAGCCAAGGTGACAGGGGAGGGCCGGAGACCCAGTACTTC.

In DNA, the CDR3 is TGTGCCAGCAGTTTAATGGCATATATCGAATCTGGGGCCAACGTCCTGACTTTC. Protein sequence: CASSLMAYIESGANVLTF. The V gene is TRBV27, the J gene TRBJ2-6; D not resolved. The CDR3 has 18 residues. V was trimmed by 2 bases and J by 1 base, leaving 15 bases between them. CDR1 and CDR2 (germline): MNHEY, SMNVEV (reference sequence). Combining the CDR3 with reference TRBV27 and TRBJ2-6 gives the whole variable domain EAQVTQNPRYLITVTGKKLTVTCSQNMNHEYMSWYRQDPGLGLRQIYYSMNVEVTDKGDVPEGYKVSRKEKRNFPLILESPSPNQTSLYFCASSLMAYIESGANVLTFGAGSRLTVL.

This chain joins TRBV9 and TRBJ2-2; no firm D call. Trimming shortened V by 4 bases and J by 6 bases, and 10 bases separated the two germline ends. CDR3 length: 13 amino acids. The germline V gene encodes CDR1 SGDLS and CDR2 YYNGEE. The CDR3 loop reads CASSPSIAGELFF. CDR3 coding DNA: TGTGCCAGCAGCCCCTCGATTGCCGGGGAGCTGTTTTTT.

The gene calls are TRBV28 and TRBJ2-7, with TRBD2 matching over 8 bases. V shed 0 bases and J 4 bases; nucleotides not matched to a gene: 5. Germline assignment: CDR1 MDHEN and CDR2 SYDVKM. The CDR3 has 15 residues. CDR3 DNA sequence: TGTGCCAGCAGTTTATGGGCGGGAGGAGAGTACGAGCAGTACTTC. Amino acids: CASSLWAGGEYEQYF.

V is TRBV28 and J is TRBJ2-7, with D uncertain. The CDR3 is made up of 12 amino acids. Germline V gene sequence: CDR1 MDHEN, CDR2 SYDVKM. Trimming removed 5 bases from V and 6 bases from J, with 11 bases in between. In DNA form, the CDR3 reads TGTGCCAGCAGTCTCCCCACTCCCGAGCAGTACTTC. This encodes CASSLPTPEQYF.

This clone was seen a single time. The chain couples TRBV9 to TRBJ2-3, with D hard to call. The CDR3 runs to 14 residues. Trimming removed 4 bases from V and 2 bases from J, with 11 bases in between. Germline CDR1 SGDLS, CDR2 YYNGEE. The CDR3 loop reads CASSLGVYTDTQYF. In DNA form, the CDR3 reads TGTGCCAGCAGCCTTGGGGTATACACAGATACGCAGTATTTT.

V usage is TRBV7-2 and J usage is TRBJ2-1; TRBD2 agrees at 11 bases. Germline V gene data show CDR1 as SGHTA and CDR2 as FQGNSA. J gave up 8 bases and V 4 bases, and 13 bases lay outside the gene matches. This CDR3 is 17 amino acids long. CDR3 loop: CASSSSSGRPHIDEQFF. CDR3 DNA sequence: TGTGCCAGCAGCTCCTCTAGCGGGAGGCCCCATATAGATGAGCAGTTCTTC.